Each of the 10 T cell receptor beta chains below was sequenced from the same sample in a study of blood T cell repertoires in COVID-19. Method: immunoSEQ multiplex PCR; TCRdb's copy keeps in-frame clones and lacks some. This sample has around 160,000 clones; around 87% occur once, and the top ten carry under 7.5%. The specimen was peripheral blood. Receptors originate from an older man with acute or convalescent COVID-19.

This clone was counted a few times. The chain couples TRBV19 to TRBJ2-2; 8 bases line up with TRBD1. Per the germline V gene, CDR1 is LNHDA and CDR2 is SQIVND (reference sequence). Losses at the gene ends were 7 bases for V and 4 bases for J; bases not matched to a gene: 11. The CDR3 is 16 residues long. DNA of the CDR3: TGTGCCAGTAAGAATCAGGGGGCCCTGAGCACCGGGGAGCTGTTTTTT. Translated, it gives CASKNQGALSTGELFF.

The chain links TRBV19 to TRBJ1-2; D is unresolved. CDR3 size: 17 residues. From germline, CDR1 is LNHDA and CDR2 SQIVND (reference sequence). With 3 bases removed from V and 4 bases from J, the gap between germline ends came to 21 bases. CDR3 sequence: CASSMGRSALSSYGYTF. The CDR3 bases are TGTGCCAGTAGTATGGGGAGGTCGGCTCTCAGTAGCTATGGCTACACCTTC.

The V and J genes are TRBV28 and TRBJ1-3, with D possibly matching TRBD1 (5 bases). Per the germline V gene, CDR1 is MDHEN and CDR2 is SYDVKM. CDR3 length: 14 amino acids. Trimming removed 2 bases at V and 0 bases at J, with 5 bases between. CDR3 loop: CASSLDSSGNTIYF. CDR3 coding DNA: TGTGCCAGCAGTTTAGACAGCTCTGGAAACACCATATATTTT.

DNA for the CDR3: TGTGCCAGCAGCAAAACGGGACAGGAGCCGCTGGTTTATAATTCACCCCTCCACTTT. Protein sequence: CASSKTGQEPLVYNSPLHF. This sequence joins TRBV21-1 and TRBJ1-6; TRBD1 reflects the table's D call only, with no check against the DNA. TRBV21-1 is given as a pseudogene. This CDR3 is 19 amino acids long.

CDR3 amino acids: CASSLYRGQETQYF. CDR3 DNA sequence: TGTGCCAGCAGTTTATACCGGGGACAAGAGACCCAGTACTTC. The chain joins TRBV27 to TRBJ2-5; maybe TRBD2 (5 bases). Germline V gene lookup returns CDR1 MNHEY and CDR2 SMNVEV (reference sequence). CDR3 length: 14 amino acids. The ends were cut back, 1 base at V and 2 bases at J, with 8 bases in the middle.

The chain links TRBV3-1 (or the pseudogene TRBV3-2) to TRBJ1-6; no clear D. Trimming took off 4 bases at V and 6 bases at J, with 10 bases between the two ends. CDR3 length: 14 amino acids. Looked up from germline, CDR1 is LGHDT and CDR2 is YNNKEL (reference sequence). CDR3 loop: CASSPMGGNSPLHF. The CDR3 DNA follows: TGTGCCAGCAGCCCTATGGGAGGTAATTCACCCCTCCACTTT.

V usage is TRBV9 and J usage is TRBJ2-5; D unclear. CDR1 SGDLS and CDR2 YYNGEE come from the germline V gene. Trimming left V 1 base short and J 2 bases short, with 6 bases between. There are 13 residues in the CDR3. CDR3 in DNA: TGTGCCAGCAGCGTATCCCAGCAAGAGACCCAGTACTTC. Translating gives CASSVSQQETQYF.

The V call is TRBV2, the J call TRBJ2-3; 7 bases map to TRBD1. The V segment lost 6 bases and the J segment 0 bases; nucleotides outside the gene matches: 9. Germline CDR1 SNHLY, CDR2 FYNNEI. The CDR3 covers 16 residues. The CDR3 region is CASSAGTALSTDTQYF. CDR3 coding DNA: TGTGCCAGCAGCGCTGGGACAGCCCTTAGCACAGATACGCAGTATTTT.

V gene TRBV5-4 combines with J gene TRBJ2-1; no definite D call. The V gene's germline CDR1 is SGHNT and CDR2 YYREEE (reference sequence). Trimming removed 0 bases at V and 15 bases at J, with 16 bases between. The CDR3 length is 13 residues. The CDR3 coding sequence is TGTGCCAGCAGCTTGGACGTCTATTATGGTTCGTTCTTC. Residues: CASSLDVYYGSFF.

The genes are TRBV19 and TRBJ1-3; weak D call: TRBD1 (6 bases). The V and J ends lost 10 bases and 0 bases respectively, with 10 bases between them. CDR1 LNHDA and CDR2 SQIVND come from the germline V gene (reference sequence). The CDR3 totals 13 residues. Written as DNA, the CDR3 is TGTGCCACCGGACAGAGCTCTGGAAACACCATATATTTT. It yields the protein CATGQSSGNTIYF.